The source of this T cell receptor beta chain is a study of blood T cell repertoires in COVID-19. Study summary: Samples representing acute and convalescent COVID-19 were sourced from the United States, Italy and Spain.

Adults between about 18 and 89 years of age took part from under 25 US areas. In Cohort 3, a recovered donor had either two negative PCRs, clearance, or symptom resolution. V dropped 3 bases and J dropped 4 bases, with 29 bases sitting between them. The CDR3 spans 20 residues. The germline V gene encodes CDR1 LGHNA and CDR2 YSLEER. In the original workflow: Amplification with reference gene primers provided the estimates of nucleated cell counts. Libraries were prepared by immunoSEQ multiplex PCR; TCRdb keeps only in-frame clonotypes and omits some of them. V, J and clone size derive from that table, while D and trimming were established from the DNA sequence. The data hold 200,000 to 250,000 clones, with about 90% observed a single time.

Sequencing was carried out using PBMCs or T cells enriched from blood (not recorded which). The TCR was taken from a man between 25 and 39 years old who had recovered from COVID-19. The chain links TRBV4-3 to TRBJ2-3; D might be TRBD2 (6 bases). This chain's CDR3 is CASSQRLFSGVLRGPDTQYF. The CDR3 nucleotides read TGCGCCAGCAGCCAGCGACTCTTCTCGGGGGTCCTTAGGGGCCCAGATACGCAGTATTTT.